The clone carrying this T cell receptor beta chain was found a few times. CD8+ and CD4+ T cells circulating in blood were sequenced for TCR beta. Controls were healthy donors (matched for age and sex). FACS enriched CD8+ TEMRA cells, while bulk CD8+ and CD4+ were negatively isolated. This entry comes from a study of CD8 T cells in Susac syndrome. An amount of RNA that ranged from roughly 0.45 to 1 ug was reverse transcribed with random hexamers. With immunoSEQ multiplex PCR, TCR beta CDR3 was amplified across 54 Vbeta and 13 Jbeta. TCRdb redid the calling of the immunoSEQ multiplex PCR reads with MiXCR, one entry per CDR3 protein. In the table there are 130,000 to 150,000 distinct CDR3 sequences, roughly 94% of which are singletons. Trimming at V came to 4 bases and at J to 6 bases, leaving 2 bases not matched to a gene. The CDR3 is 13 amino acids. Germline CDR1 and CDR2: LGHDT and YNNKEL (reference sequence).

The clonotype was recovered from a human donor in good health. V gene TRBV3-1 combines with J gene TRBJ2-2; 7 positions agree with TRBD2. Sample: CD4+ T cells from PBMCs. Here the CDR3 DNA reads TGTGCCAGCAGCCGACTAGCCTCCGGGGAGCTGTTTTTT. As protein: CASSRLASGELFF.